This T cell receptor (beta chain) is drawn from a study of blood T cell repertoires in COVID-19 (dated by TCRdb to 2020 to 2022). About the study as a whole: Samples from collaborators originated in the United States, Italy and Spain and spanned both the acute and convalescent phases of COVID-19. The material from the prospective study consisted of cDNA or gDNA derived from T cells, B-cell-depleted T cells, or PBMCs. The dataset comprised deeply sampled blood TCRbeta repertoires from subjects exposed to, actively infected with, or recovered from COVID-19. The repertoires were released in a freely available public database intended as a resource for research on the immune response to SARS-CoV-2. Samples were obtained from the ongoing ImmuneRACE study (first 160 participants) and from over 1,000 subjects provided by 6 global collaborators. Sample metadata almost always included a de-identified subject ID, COVID-19 status, age in years and sex. Where available, HLA class I and class II types were obtained from metadata supplied by the sample provider rather than from assay-based typing. The paper's findings and limits, for the study overall: The amount of clinical and demographic metadata varied by source and participant and was provided uncurated.

Whole blood was collected in K2EDTA tubes by collaborating institutions according to the institutions' own protocols. For TCRbeta analysis, collaborators shipped samples as frozen whole blood, isolated PBMCs, or DNA extracted from either of those sample types. Concerning this clone: Its antigen is unknown. Base qualities are not recorded, but no much larger clone differs from it by a single base.

TCRbeta CDR3 regions were amplified from genomic DNA using the immunoSEQ Assay, a bias-controlled multiplex PCR. In the original analysis: The number of nucleated cells in each sample was estimated by amplification of reference gene primers within the assay. Sequence reads were collapsed and filtered to measure the absolute abundance of every unique TCRbeta CDR3 rearrangement. Productive Simpson clonality was computed per sample as the square root of Simpson's diversity index over productive rearrangements. Held by TCRdb, this immuneACCESS table contains in-frame sequences only and omits some clones. Under half of the omission traces to an unresolved V gene where checked; the cause of the rest is unknown. V, J and clone size derive from that table, while D and trimming were established from the DNA sequence. The sample has about 120,000 clones on record, 79% of them singletons. About 4% of the sample is in the top ten clones.

Trimming takes 0 bases off V and 4 bases off J; junction bases not matched to a gene: 5. Reading the germline V gene gives CDR1 SGDLS and CDR2 YYNGEE. Reading from cysteine to phenylalanine, the CDR3 counts 15 amino acids. Here the CDR3 DNA is all that survives: 45 bases in frame from base 1. The clonotype was recovered from an elderly woman with acute or convalescent COVID-19. Material for sequencing was peripheral blood. The rearrangement joined TRBV9 to TRBJ2-7; TRBD2 matches 9 bases in the middle. In nucleotides, the sequence is TGTGCCAGCAGCGTAGATGCGGGGGGGCAGTACGAGCAGTACTTC. It codes for CASSVDAGGQYEQYF. Where the CDR3 stops, the reference TRBV9 and TRBJ2-7 genes take over; the full variable domain is DSGVTQTPKHLITATGQRVTLRCSPRSGDLSVYWYQQSLDQGLQFLIQYYNGEERAKGNILERFSAQQFPDLHSELNLSSLELGDSALYFCASSVDAGGQYEQYFGPGTRLTVT.